This TCR beta chain was recorded in a study of cytomegalovirus exposure and HLA in healthy donors. A remark on this clone: Its antigen remains unknown.

Overall study findings and caveats: It was found in a later analysis that first-cohort TCR clusters tended to co-occur in the 90 to 150 validation repertoires.

The germline V gene has CDR1 SGHNT and CDR2 YENEEA. This CDR3 comprises 12 residues. V was clipped by 5 bases and J by 3 bases, with 7 bases between them. Measured with immunoSEQ multiplex PCR; TCRdb has only the in-frame clones, and not every one. Here the sample spans 130,000 to 150,000 clones, less than 90% being singletons. Input material: PBMCs. The chain has TRBV11-3 and TRBJ1-1, with D possibly matching TRBD1 (6 bases). The TCR sequence derives from a woman under 30 in good health and CMV-seropositive. The DNA for the CDR3 is TGTGCCAGCAGCCGGACAGACACTGAAGCTTTCTTT. Protein: CASSRTDTEAFF.